The clone carrying this T cell receptor (beta chain) was recorded at least ten times. Antigen unknown. The V end lost 4 bases, the J end lost 5 bases, and 14 bases lay between the germline ends. Germline V CDR1 and CDR2: SNHLY, FYNNEI. This CDR3 spans 14 amino acids. The data were taken from a study of T cells in Graves' hyperthyroidism and ophthalmopathy. Orbital computed tomography, thyroid ultrasound, serum thyroxine and TRAb, and clinical symptoms together informed the diagnoses. Whole-study findings and limits: Within blood appeared most thyroid clonotypes that had expanded above 0.001.

Amplified regions were TCR beta CDR3 sequences from RNA transcripts. A first-round RT-PCR of the TCR CDR3 used the HTBI primer set. TCRdb passed the multiplex PCR reads through MiXCR, listing each CDR3 protein once. The data contain 250,000 to 350,000 distinct CDR3 sequences, over 15% of them singletons. The chain is built from TRBV2 and TRBJ1-1, with D maybe TRBD1 (5 bases). The sequence derives from a woman aged 55-70 years with Graves' ophthalmopathy. Sequencing used blood. Here the CDR3 DNA reads TGTGCCAGCAGTGTGGGCAGCGGGGCGACTGAAGCTTTCTTT. Translating it yields CASSVGSGATEAFF.